This T cell receptor (beta chain) was retrieved from a study of OX40 agonist ivuxolimab in advanced cancers. Study-wide context: Ivuxolimab was a fully human IgG2 agonistic monoclonal antibody targeting the costimulatory receptor OX40 (CD134). Intravenous ivuxolimab was administered to patients every 2 weeks at six dose levels: 0.01, 0.1, 0.3, 1.5, 3 and 10 mg/kg. Among the 50 to 55 dose-escalation patients, about 20 had hepatocellular carcinoma, 15 melanoma, 9 renal cell carcinoma and 9 head and neck cancer. The dose-escalation cohort was almost 85% male with a mean age of approximately 60 years, ranging from roughly 20 to 80. Patients were allowed to have had prior anti-PD-1, anti-PD-L1 or anti-CTLA-4 therapy, and approximately 41% of the dose-escalation patients had previously received checkpoint inhibitors. Three dose-escalation patients achieved partial responses, one with hepatocellular carcinoma and two with cutaneous melanoma. The point of sequencing TCRbeta in the periphery was to test whether ivuxolimab changed TCR sequence diversity and drove clonal T-cell expansion. The paper covers the monotherapy dose-escalation part of the phase I ivuxolimab trial, which included N ≈ 54 patients. Overall results and qualifications from the work: Low levels of normalized T-cell clonal expansion were also shown by some nonresponding patients. After ivuxolimab, CD8+ T cells had more expanded clones than CD4+ T cells on average. In the 0.1-3.0 mg/kg groups, partial responders were among the patients with the lowest normalized peripheral clonal expansion, particularly in CD8+ T cells. The antigen specificity of the clonally expanded peripheral T cells was not determined. At doses from 0.1 to 3.0 mg/kg, clonal expansion was seen in both CD4+ and CD8+ blood T cells between baseline and week 6.

To note about this clone: Its target antigen remains unknown. No qualities accompany the bases; no much larger clone lies one base away.

Patients with autoimmune disease history or receiving systemic immunosuppression were excluded from the trial. Peripheral blood for TCR sequencing was collected from all dose cohorts at baseline, on cycle 4 day 1, and on cycle 7 day 1. Samples were obtained from an open-label, multicenter, first-in-human phase I dose-escalation trial of ivuxolimab. Adults with locally advanced or metastatic melanoma, renal cell, hepatocellular, or head and neck squamous cell carcinoma were enrolled in the trial. Before TCR sequencing, CD4+ T cells and CD8+ T cells from peripheral blood were sorted into separate populations. For sequencing of the TCRbeta CDR3 region, genomic DNA was extracted from the sorted cells. TCRbeta CDR3 regions were sequenced using the immunoSEQ Assay. In TCRdb, the immuneACCESS table is reduced to in-frame sequences with V and J assigned. These tables do not hold every clone; where another copy was compared, an unresolved V gene accounts for under half, and the others remain unexplained. The sample data list approximately 84,000 clones, and approximately 89% of these were observed just once. The ten top clones hold roughly 0.2% of the sample.

Reading the germline V gene gives CDR1 SGHRS and CDR2 YFSETQ. The CDR3 covers 16 residues, taking in both the cysteine and the phenylalanine. Just the 48-base CDR3 DNA is kept, in frame starting at base 1. Germline trimming amounts to 4 bases on V and 7 bases on J, with 12 as the count of junction bases outside the gene matches. The sequences come from CD4+ or CD8+ T cells sorted from blood, collected in a trial of the OX40 agonist ivuxolimab. This receptor was obtained from an adult with an advanced solid tumor such as melanoma, head and neck, liver or kidney cancer. The chain is encoded by TRBV5-1 joined to TRBJ2-1, and 9 bases in between align with TRBD2. The CDR3 protein: CASSPDQRGVRNEQFF. The sequenced DNA is TGCGCCAGCAGCCCAGATCAGCGGGGGGTTAGGAATGAGCAGTTCTTC.